The next 22 T cell receptor beta chains were all read from a single sample in a study of control samples from healthy donors and cancer patients. Clones were sequenced by immunoSEQ multiplex PCR, and TCRdb holds only the in-frame ones, with some missing. The table includes 120,000 to 150,000 clones, 75% to 95% detected once. Source material: blood. These receptors were collected from a man aged 25 to 40 in good health.

V and J are TRBV6-5 and TRBJ2-1; D might be TRBD1 (6 bases). CDR1 is MNHEY, CDR2 SVGAGI, per germline. Trimming left V 6 bases short and J 7 bases short, with 13 bases between. This CDR3 spans 13 amino acids. CDR3: CASRSVGANEQFF. The CDR3 coding sequence is TGTGCCAGCAGATCGGTGGGGGCGAATGAGCAGTTCTTC.

The J gene is TRBJ2-3, the V gene TRBV9; 15 bases align to TRBD2. This CDR3 is built from 17 residues. Trimming cost V 4 bases and J 4 bases; bases outside gene matches: 7. Germline assignment: CDR1 SGDLS and CDR2 YYNGEE. The CDR3 DNA is TGTGCCAGCAGCAGAGGACTAGCGGGGGGGCTGTCAGATACGCAGTATTTT. Translation gives CASSRGLAGGLSDTQYF.

The chain links TRBV5-4 to TRBJ1-4, with TRBD1 matching over 9 bases. Germline V gene sequence: CDR1 SGHNT, CDR2 YYREEE (reference sequence). CDR3 length: 16 residues. V was pared by 3 bases and J by 7 bases, with 10 bases of the junction left unmatched. The CDR3 sequence is CASSSTGTGRREKLFF. In DNA, the CDR3 is TGTGCCAGCAGCTCCACCGGGACAGGGAGGCGTGAAAAACTGTTTTTT.

This CDR3 reads CSVEDLGLGAEAFF. Written as DNA, the CDR3 is TGCAGCGTTGAAGATCTCGGTCTGGGGGCTGAAGCTTTCTTT. The V call is TRBV29-1, the J call TRBJ1-1; D perhaps matches TRBD1 (5 bases). CDR1 and CDR2 from the germline V gene are SQVTM and ANQGSEA. This CDR3 is built from 14 residues. V was shortened by 0 bases and J by 6 bases, with 14 bases between the two germline ends.

This chain links TRBV30 with TRBJ1-4, with D maybe TRBD1 (5 bases). In germline, CDR1 is GTSNPN, CDR2 SVGIG (reference sequence). V lost 0 bases and J 7 bases, leaving 9 bases between the germline ends. This CDR3 spans 13 amino acids. Here the CDR3 reads CAWSVRDGEKLFF. In nucleotides, the CDR3 is TGTGCCTGGAGTGTCAGGGATGGTGAAAAACTGTTTTTT.

With respect to this clone: Within the sample, other DNA sequences also encode this same CDR3. J is TRBJ2-1 and V is TRBV7-2, with D possibly TRBD2 on 5 matching bases. The CDR3 loop spans 13 amino acids. Germline values: CDR1 SGHTA, CDR2 FQGNSA. The ends were cut back, 1 base at V and 5 bases at J, with 6 bases in the middle. CDR3 sequence reads: CASSLGLNNEQFF. CDR3 sequence (DNA): TGTGCCAGCAGCTTAGGACTAAACAATGAGCAGTTCTTC.

The chain employs TRBV2 and TRBJ1-1; TRBD1 aligns across 9 bases. In germline, CDR1 is SNHLY, CDR2 FYNNEI. J gave up 4 bases and V 7 bases, and 7 bases lay outside the gene matches. The CDR3 has 14 residues. The CDR3 spells CASIRTGDPTEAFF. The CDR3 DNA sequence: TGTGCCAGCATTAGGACAGGGGACCCCACTGAAGCTTTCTTT.

The V gene is TRBV12-3 or TRBV12-4, the J gene TRBJ1-1; the D is unclear. V was trimmed by 3 bases and J by 12 bases, leaving 14 bases between them. This CDR3 region has 12 residues. CDR3 loop: CASSFNVNRTFF. DNA of the CDR3: TGTGCCAGCAGTTTTAATGTAAATCGTACTTTCTTT.

The genes are TRBV19 and TRBJ2-1, with TRBD1 identical over 8 bases. Germline-derived CDR1 and CDR2 are LNHDA and SQIVND (reference sequence). This CDR3 is 12 amino acids long. V lost 7 bases and J lost 7; bases outside the gene matches: 3. The CDR3 nucleotides read TGTGCCAGTAACTACAGGGGGAATGAGCAGTTCTTC. Protein: CASNYRGNEQFF.

This clone was picked up a small number of times. The gene calls are TRBV6-5 and TRBJ2-7, with unresolved D. V lost 2 bases to trimming and J lost 3 bases, with 11 bases between them. The CDR3 sequence is 14 residues long. Germline CDR1 reads MNHEY; CDR2 reads SVGAGI. Here the CDR3 reads CASSYQNSNYEQYF. CDR3 nucleotides: TGTGCCAGCAGTTACCAGAACTCAAACTACGAGCAGTACTTC.

This clone has just one count. V usage is TRBV5-1 and J usage is TRBJ2-2; D is unresolved. V shed 5 bases and J shed 5 bases, with 13 bases lying between them. CDR1 and CDR2 from the germline V gene are SGHRS and YFSETQ. This CDR3 is 14 amino acids long. Here the CDR3 reads CASRTQTGTGELFF. The DNA of the CDR3 is TGCGCCAGCAGGACGCAAACCGGGACCGGGGAGCTGTTTTTT.

The V gene is TRBV7-9, the J gene TRBJ1-1; unclear D gene. The germline V and J ends were trimmed by 1 base and 0 bases, with 6 bases remaining between them. Germline loops: CDR1 SEHNR, CDR2 FQNEAQ (reference sequence). The CDR3 loop spans 14 amino acids. The CDR3 DNA is TGTGCCAGCAGCTTAGACGGGATGAACACTGAAGCTTTCTTT. It encodes CASSLDGMNTEAFF.

The gene calls are TRBV20-1 and TRBJ2-3; TRBD2 matches 11 bases. Germline assignment: CDR1 DFQATT and CDR2 SNEGSKA (reference sequence). This CDR3 has 17 amino acids. The V segment lost 3 bases and the J segment 5 bases; nucleotides outside the gene matches: 13. DNA for the CDR3: TGCAGTGCTAGTGAACCGGTAGCGGGGGGGCCTGGAGATACGCAGTATTTT. As protein: CSASEPVAGGPGDTQYF.

This rearrangement joins TRBV10-3 to TRBJ1-1; 11 positions agree with TRBD1. CDR1 is ENHRY and CDR2 is SYGVKD in the germline V gene. The CDR3 consists of 17 residues. After removal of 7 bases from V and 5 bases from J, the junction contained 15 bases not matched to a gene. The CDR3 DNA sequence: TGTGCCATCAAAAGTGCCGGGACAGGGGGAAAGGGGACTGAAGCTTTCTTT. Translation: CAIKSAGTGGKGTEAFF.

The rearrangement joins TRBV3-1 (or the pseudogene TRBV3-2) to TRBJ1-1; D uncertain. Germline assignment: CDR1 LGHDT and CDR2 YNNKEL (reference sequence). V was cut by 2 bases and J by 1 base, with 8 bases left in between. The CDR3 sequence is 14 residues long. The CDR3 is CASSQSPGNTEAFF. In DNA, the CDR3 is TGTGCCAGCAGCCAATCCCCGGGGAACACTGAAGCTTTCTTT.

The chain uses TRBV12-3 or TRBV12-4 and TRBJ1-1; unclear D gene. V was clipped by 4 bases and J by 5 bases, with 5 bases between them. The CDR3 covers 11 residues. CDR3 in amino acids: CASSYGTEAFF. CDR3 nucleotides: TGTGCCAGCAGTTATGGTACTGAAGCTTTCTTT.

This chain connects TRBV6-6 to TRBJ1-5, with 7 bases lining up with TRBD1. This CDR3 has 14 amino acids. The junction had 5 bases not matched to a gene; V was cut back by 3 bases and J by 6 bases. Germline loops: CDR1 MNHNY, CDR2 SVGAGI (reference sequence). The CDR3 loop reads CASSYIEGAQPQHF. The CDR3 nucleotides are TGTGCCAGCAGTTATATTGAGGGGGCTCAGCCCCAGCATTTT.

The rearrangement links TRBV4-2 to TRBJ2-7; perhaps TRBD2 as D (7 bases). V was pared by 0 bases and J by 7 bases, with 13 bases between. This CDR3 comprises 14 residues. Germline loops: CDR1 LGHNA, CDR2 YNFKEQ. CDR3 region: CASSQEGGAREQYF. In DNA form, the CDR3 reads TGTGCCAGCAGCCAAGAGGGGGGGGCGCGGGAGCAGTACTTC.

The rearrangement uses TRBV7-3 and TRBJ2-3; no clear D gene. The ends were cut back, 0 bases at V and 2 bases at J, with 9 bases in the middle. The CDR3 length is 15 residues. Looked up from germline, CDR1 is SGHTA and CDR2 is FQGTGA. In nucleotides, the CDR3 is TGTGCCAGCAGCTTAACTGGTGCATTCACAGATACGCAGTATTTT. Encoded protein: CASSLTGAFTDTQYF.

The DNA for the CDR3 is TGTGCCAGCAGCTTAACGGGGTTCCCAGATACGCAGTATTTT. Translation gives CASSLTGFPDTQYF. V gene TRBV7-3 combines with J gene TRBJ2-3; D gene ambiguous. V was cut by 0 bases and J by 4 bases, with 8 bases left in between. The CDR3 is made up of 14 amino acids. The V gene's germline CDR1 is SGHTA and CDR2 FQGTGA.

V and J are TRBV13 and TRBJ1-1; D ambiguous. The germline V and J ends were trimmed by 0 bases and 0 bases, with 8 bases remaining between them. This CDR3 region has 15 residues. Germline assignment: CDR1 PRHDT and CDR2 FYEKMQ (reference sequence). CDR3 protein: CASSLGSAMNTEAFF. The CDR3 DNA sequence: TGTGCCAGCAGCTTAGGGTCAGCTATGAACACTGAAGCTTTCTTT.

V is TRBV11-2 and J is TRBJ2-3, with 8 bases fitting TRBD1. Looked up from germline, CDR1 is SGHAT and CDR2 is FQNNGV. The CDR3 loop spans 14 amino acids. Trimming at V came to 1 base and at J to 7 bases, leaving 4 bases not matched to a gene. The CDR3 reads CASSLAGGRNTQYF. The DNA of the CDR3 is TGTGCCAGCAGCTTAGCAGGGGGCAGGAATACGCAGTATTTT.